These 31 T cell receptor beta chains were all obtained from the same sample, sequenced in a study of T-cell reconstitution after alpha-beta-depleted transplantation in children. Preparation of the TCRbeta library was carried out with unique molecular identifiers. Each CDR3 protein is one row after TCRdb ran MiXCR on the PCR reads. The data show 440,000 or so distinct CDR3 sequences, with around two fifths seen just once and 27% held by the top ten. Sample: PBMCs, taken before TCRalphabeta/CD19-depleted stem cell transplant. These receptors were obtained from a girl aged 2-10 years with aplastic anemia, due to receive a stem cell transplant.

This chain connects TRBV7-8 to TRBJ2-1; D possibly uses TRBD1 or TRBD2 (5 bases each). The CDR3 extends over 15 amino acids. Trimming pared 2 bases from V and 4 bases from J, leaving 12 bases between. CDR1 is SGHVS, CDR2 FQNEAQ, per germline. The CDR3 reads CASSLRDRIYNEQFF. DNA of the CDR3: TGTGCCAGCAGCTTACGGGACCGAATTTACAATGAGCAGTTCTTC.

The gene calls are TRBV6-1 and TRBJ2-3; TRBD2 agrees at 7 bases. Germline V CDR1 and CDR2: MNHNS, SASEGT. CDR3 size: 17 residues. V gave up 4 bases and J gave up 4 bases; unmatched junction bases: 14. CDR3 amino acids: CASSAPLGGRGADTQYF. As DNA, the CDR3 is TGTGCCAGCAGTGCCCCTCTGGGAGGGAGGGGCGCAGATACGCAGTATTTT.

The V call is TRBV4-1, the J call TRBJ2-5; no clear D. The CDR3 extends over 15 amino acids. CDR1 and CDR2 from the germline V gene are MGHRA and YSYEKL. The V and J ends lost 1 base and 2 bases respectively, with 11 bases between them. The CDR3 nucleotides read TGCGCCAGCAGCCAAGGGGGATTATGGCAAGAGACCCAGTACTTC. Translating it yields CASSQGGLWQETQYF.

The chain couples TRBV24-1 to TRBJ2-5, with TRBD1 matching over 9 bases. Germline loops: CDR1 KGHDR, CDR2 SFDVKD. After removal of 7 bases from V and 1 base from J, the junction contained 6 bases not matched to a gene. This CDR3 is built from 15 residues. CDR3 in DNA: TGTGCCACCAGCCCGACAGGGGGAAGCCAAGAGACCCAGTACTTC. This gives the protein CATSPTGGSQETQYF.

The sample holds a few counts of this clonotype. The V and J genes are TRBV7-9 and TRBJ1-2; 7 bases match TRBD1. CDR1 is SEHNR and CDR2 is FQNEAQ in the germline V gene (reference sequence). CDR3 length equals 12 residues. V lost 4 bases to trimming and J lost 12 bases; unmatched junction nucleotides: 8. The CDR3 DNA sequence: TGTGCCAGCAGCTCATCGGACAGGTCGGACACCTTC. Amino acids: CASSSSDRSDTF.

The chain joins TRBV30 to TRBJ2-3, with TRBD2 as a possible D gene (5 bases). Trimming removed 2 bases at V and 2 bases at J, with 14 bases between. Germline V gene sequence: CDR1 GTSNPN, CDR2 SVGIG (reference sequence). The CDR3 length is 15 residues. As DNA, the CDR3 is TGTGCCTGGAGTCTTGGCGGAGGATACACAGATACGCAGTATTTT. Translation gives CAWSLGGGYTDTQYF. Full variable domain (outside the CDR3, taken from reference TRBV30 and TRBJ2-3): SQTIHQWPATLVQPVGSPLSLECTVEGTSNPNLYWYRQAAGRGLQLLFYSVGIGQISSEVPQNLSASRPQDRQFILSSKKLLLSDSGFYLCAWSLGGGYTDTQYFGPGTRLTVL.

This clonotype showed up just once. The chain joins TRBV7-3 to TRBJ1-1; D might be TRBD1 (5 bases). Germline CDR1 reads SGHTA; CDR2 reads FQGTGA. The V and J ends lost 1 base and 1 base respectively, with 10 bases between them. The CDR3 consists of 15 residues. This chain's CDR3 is CASSLNGAGNTEAFF. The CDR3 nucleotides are TGTGCCAGCAGCTTAAATGGGGCAGGGAACACTGAAGCTTTCTTT.

The CDR3 reads CASTLGGAYNEQFF. The CDR3 nucleotides read TGTGCCAGCACCCTCGGGGGGGCCTACAATGAGCAGTTCTTC. The genes are TRBV12-3 or TRBV12-4 and TRBJ2-1; 8 bases line up with TRBD2. This CDR3 has 14 residues. The J segment lost 2 bases and the V segment lost 7 bases, leaving 4 bases of the junction unmatched.

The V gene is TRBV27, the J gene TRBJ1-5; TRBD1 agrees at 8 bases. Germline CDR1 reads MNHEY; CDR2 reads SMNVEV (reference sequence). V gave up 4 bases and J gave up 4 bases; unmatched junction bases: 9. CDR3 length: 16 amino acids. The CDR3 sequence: CASSSTGQGRNQPQHF. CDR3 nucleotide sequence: TGTGCCAGCAGTTCCACCGGACAGGGTCGGAATCAGCCCCAGCATTTT.

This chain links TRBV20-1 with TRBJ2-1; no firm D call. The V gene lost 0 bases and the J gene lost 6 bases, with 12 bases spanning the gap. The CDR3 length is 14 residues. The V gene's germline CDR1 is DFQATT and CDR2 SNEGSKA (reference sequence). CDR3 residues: CSARDLWGSNEQFF. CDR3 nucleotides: TGCAGTGCTAGAGATCTGTGGGGTAGCAATGAGCAGTTCTTC.

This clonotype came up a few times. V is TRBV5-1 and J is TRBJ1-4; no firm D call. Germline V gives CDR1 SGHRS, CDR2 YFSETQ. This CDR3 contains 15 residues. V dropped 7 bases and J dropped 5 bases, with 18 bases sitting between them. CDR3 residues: CASRNGGVPNEKLFF. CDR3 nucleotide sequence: TGCGCCAGCCGAAACGGTGGGGTTCCAAATGAAAAACTGTTTTTT.

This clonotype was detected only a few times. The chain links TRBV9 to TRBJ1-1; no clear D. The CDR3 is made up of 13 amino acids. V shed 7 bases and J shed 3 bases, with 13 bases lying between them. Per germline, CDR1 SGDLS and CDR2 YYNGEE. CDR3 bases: TGTGCCAGCGAGGACTTTAGGGACACTGAAGCTTTCTTT. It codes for CASEDFRDTEAFF.

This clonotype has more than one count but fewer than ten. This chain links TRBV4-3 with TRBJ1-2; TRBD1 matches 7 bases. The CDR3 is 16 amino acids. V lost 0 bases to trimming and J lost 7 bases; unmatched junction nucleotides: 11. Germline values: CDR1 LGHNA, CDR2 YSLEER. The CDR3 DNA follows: TGCGCCAGCAGCCAAGATCGGACAGGAGCGGGTGGTGGCTACACCTTC. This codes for CASSQDRTGAGGGYTF.

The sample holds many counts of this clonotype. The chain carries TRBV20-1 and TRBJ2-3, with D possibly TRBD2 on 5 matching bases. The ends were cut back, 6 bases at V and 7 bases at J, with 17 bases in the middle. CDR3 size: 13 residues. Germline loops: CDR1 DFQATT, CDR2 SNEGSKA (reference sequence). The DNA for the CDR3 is TGCAGTGCCGCAAAAGGAGGAGGAAATACGCAGTATTTT. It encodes CSAAKGGGNTQYF.

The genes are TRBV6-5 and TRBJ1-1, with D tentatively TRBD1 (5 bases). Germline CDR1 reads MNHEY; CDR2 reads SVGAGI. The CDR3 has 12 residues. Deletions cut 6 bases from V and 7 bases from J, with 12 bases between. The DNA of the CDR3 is TGTGCCAGCAGCGGGGGGGAGGGTGAAGCTTTCTTT. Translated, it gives CASSGGEGEAFF.

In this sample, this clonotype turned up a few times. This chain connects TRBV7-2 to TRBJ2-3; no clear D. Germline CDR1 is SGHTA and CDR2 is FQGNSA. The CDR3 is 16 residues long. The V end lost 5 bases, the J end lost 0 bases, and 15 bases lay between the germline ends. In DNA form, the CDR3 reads TGTGCCAGCAGCGCCACCCTCGCCACTAGCACAGATACGCAGTATTTT. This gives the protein CASSATLATSTDTQYF.

In nucleotides, the CDR3 is TGTGCCAGCAGCCAAGGGTCAGGGAGCGTTGAGCAGTTCTTC. This gives the protein CASSQGSGSVEQFF. This chain joins TRBV14 and TRBJ2-1; possibly TRBD1 or TRBD2 for D (5 bases each). The CDR3 is 14 amino acids. Germline lookup yields CDR1 SGHDN and CDR2 FVKESK. V lost 1 base, J lost 9 bases, and 13 bases lay in between.

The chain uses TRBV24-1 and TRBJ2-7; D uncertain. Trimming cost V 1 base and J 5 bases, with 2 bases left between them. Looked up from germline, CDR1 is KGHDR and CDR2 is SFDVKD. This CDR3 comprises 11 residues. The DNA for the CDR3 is TGTGCCACCAGTGATTTCGACGAGCAGTACTTC. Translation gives CATSDFDEQYF.

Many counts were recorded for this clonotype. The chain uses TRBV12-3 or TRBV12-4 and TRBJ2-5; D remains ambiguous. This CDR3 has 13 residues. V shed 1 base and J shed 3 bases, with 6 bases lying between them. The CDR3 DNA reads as TGTGCCAGCAGTTTAGGGGCTAAAGAGACCCAGTACTTC. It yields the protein CASSLGAKETQYF.

The CDR3, as DNA: TGCGCCAGCAGCTCGGTGGGGGCCCCGATCGGGGAGCTGTTTTTT. Its translation: CASSSVGAPIGELFF. J is TRBJ2-2 and V is TRBV5-1, with TRBD1 as a possible D gene (6 bases). The germline V gene encodes CDR1 SGHRS and CDR2 YFSETQ. With 3 bases removed from V and 7 bases from J, the gap between germline ends came to 16 bases. The length of the CDR3 is 15 residues.

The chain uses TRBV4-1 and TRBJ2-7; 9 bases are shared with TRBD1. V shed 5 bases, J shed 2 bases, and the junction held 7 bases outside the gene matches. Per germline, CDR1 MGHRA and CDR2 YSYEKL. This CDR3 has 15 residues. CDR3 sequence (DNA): TGCGCCAGCAGCTCCCGACAGGGGGTGGCCTACGAGCAGTACTTC. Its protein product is CASSSRQGVAYEQYF.

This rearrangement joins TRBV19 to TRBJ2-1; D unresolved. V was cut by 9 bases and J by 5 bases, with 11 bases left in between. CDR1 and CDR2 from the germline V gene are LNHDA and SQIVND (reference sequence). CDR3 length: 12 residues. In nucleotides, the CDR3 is TGTGCCAGCAGGAGCATTAACAATGAGCAGTTCTTC. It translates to CASRSINNEQFF.

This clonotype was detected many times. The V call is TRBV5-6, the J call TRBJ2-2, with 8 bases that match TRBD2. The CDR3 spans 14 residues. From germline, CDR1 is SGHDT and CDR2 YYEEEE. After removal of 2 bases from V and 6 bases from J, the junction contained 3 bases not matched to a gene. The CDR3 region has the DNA TGTGCCAGCAGCTTCCCCGGGAGGGCCGGGGAGCTGTTTTTT. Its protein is CASSFPGRAGELFF.

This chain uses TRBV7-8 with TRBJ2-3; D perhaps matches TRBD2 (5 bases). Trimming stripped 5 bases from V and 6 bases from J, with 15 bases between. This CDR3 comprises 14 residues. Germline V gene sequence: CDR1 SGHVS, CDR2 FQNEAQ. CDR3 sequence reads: CASSVRLALDTQYF. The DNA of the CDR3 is TGTGCCAGCAGCGTGCGCCTAGCCCTCGATACGCAGTATTTT.

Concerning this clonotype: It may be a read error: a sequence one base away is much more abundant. CDR3 sequence (DNA): TGTGCCAGCAGCTTATCTCTGGCCTCAGGGGACTATGGCGACACCTTC. Translation: CASSLSLASGDYGDTF. V usage is TRBV7-2 and J usage is TRBJ1-2; perhaps TRBD1 as D (6 bases). This CDR3 has 16 residues. Germline values: CDR1 SGHTA, CDR2 FQGNSA. Full variable domain (remainder filled in from reference TRBV7-2 and TRBJ1-2): GAGVSQSPSNKVTEKGKDVELRCDPISGHTALYWYRQSLGQGLEFLIYFQGNSAPDKSGLPSDRFSAERTGGSVSTLTIQRTQQEDSAVYLCASSLSLASGDYGDTFGSGTRLTVV.

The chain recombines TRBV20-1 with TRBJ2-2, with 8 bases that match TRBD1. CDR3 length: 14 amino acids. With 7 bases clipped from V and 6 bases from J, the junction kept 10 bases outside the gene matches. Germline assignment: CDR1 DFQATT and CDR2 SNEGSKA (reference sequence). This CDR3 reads CSVLDSGGPGELFF. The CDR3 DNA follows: TGCAGTGTTCTAGACTCAGGGGGCCCCGGGGAGCTGTTTTTT.

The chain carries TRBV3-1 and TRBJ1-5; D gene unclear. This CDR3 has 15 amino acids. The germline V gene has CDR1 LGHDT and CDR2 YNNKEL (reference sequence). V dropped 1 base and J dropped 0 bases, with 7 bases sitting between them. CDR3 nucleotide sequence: TGTGCCAGCAGCCAAGGTCGAGATAGCAATCAGCCCCAGCATTTT. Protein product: CASSQGRDSNQPQHF.

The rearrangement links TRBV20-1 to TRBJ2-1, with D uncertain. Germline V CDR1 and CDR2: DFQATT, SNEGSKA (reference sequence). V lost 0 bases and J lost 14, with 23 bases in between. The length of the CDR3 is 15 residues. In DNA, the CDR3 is TGCAGTGCTAGAGATGGTCGGAAGAGGACCAAATTCGAGTTCTTC. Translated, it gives CSARDGRKRTKFEFF.

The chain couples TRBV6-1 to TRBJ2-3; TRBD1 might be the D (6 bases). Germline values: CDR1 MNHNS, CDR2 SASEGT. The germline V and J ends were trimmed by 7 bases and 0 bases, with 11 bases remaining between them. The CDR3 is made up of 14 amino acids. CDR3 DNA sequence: TGTGCCAGCACCTGGACAGCTAGCACAGATACGCAGTATTTT. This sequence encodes CASTWTASTDTQYF.

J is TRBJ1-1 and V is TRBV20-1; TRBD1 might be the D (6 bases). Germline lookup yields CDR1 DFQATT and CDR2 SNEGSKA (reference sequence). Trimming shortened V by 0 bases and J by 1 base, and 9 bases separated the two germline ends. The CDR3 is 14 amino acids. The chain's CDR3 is CSARDWTENTEAFF. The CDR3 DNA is TGCAGTGCTAGAGATTGGACAGAGAACACTGAAGCTTTCTTT.

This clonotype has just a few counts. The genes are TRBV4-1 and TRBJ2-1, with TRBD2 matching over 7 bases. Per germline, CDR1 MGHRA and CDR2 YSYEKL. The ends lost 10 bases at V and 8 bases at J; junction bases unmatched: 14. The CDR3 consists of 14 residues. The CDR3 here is CANPWEGGPYEQFF. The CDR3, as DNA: TGCGCCAACCCATGGGAGGGAGGGCCCTATGAGCAGTTCTTC.